Below are 10 T cell receptor beta chains sequenced from a single sample in a study of blood T cell repertoires in COVID-19. Profiled with immunoSEQ multiplex PCR; TCRdb holds only in-frame clones, not every one. Here the sample spans roughly 250,000 clones, about 90% being singletons. Sequenced: PBMCs or T cells enriched from blood (not recorded which). These receptors all come from a woman aged 25 to 39 with acute COVID-19.

This clone was found once. The genes are TRBV7-6 and TRBJ2-1; a weak D match, TRBD1 (6 bases). This CDR3 contains 16 residues. Germline CDR1 SGHVS, CDR2 FNYEAQ. V was trimmed by 5 bases and J by 2 bases, leaving 16 bases between them. The CDR3 loop reads CASSLTSGQAYNEQFF. The CDR3 DNA sequence: TGTGCCAGCAGCCTCACTTCGGGACAAGCCTACAATGAGCAGTTCTTC.

The chain uses TRBV7-8 and TRBJ2-6, with D perhaps matching TRBD1 (6 bases). The ends were cut back, 1 base at V and 2 bases at J, with 9 bases in the middle. CDR3 length: 16 residues. In germline, CDR1 is SGHVS, CDR2 FQNEAQ. CDR3 protein: CASSLVSGAGANVLTF. Here the CDR3 DNA reads TGTGCCAGCAGCTTAGTGTCAGGGGCTGGGGCCAACGTCCTGACTTTC.

The rearrangement joins TRBV19 to TRBJ1-3; D gene unclear. The CDR3 extends over 14 amino acids. CDR1 is LNHDA, CDR2 SQIVND, per germline (reference sequence). V shed 4 bases and J shed 3 bases, with 10 bases lying between them. The CDR3 coding sequence is TGTGCCAGTAGTACCGACATAAGTGGAAACACCATATATTTT. It translates to CASSTDISGNTIYF.

The J gene is TRBJ1-1, the V gene TRBV5-1; tentative D call: TRBD1 (5 bases). Germline lookup yields CDR1 SGHRS and CDR2 YFSETQ. Trimming removed 4 bases at V and 4 bases at J, with 14 bases between. The CDR3 consists of 14 residues. For the CDR3, the DNA is TGCGCCAGCAGCCCCGGCCCAGGGTCCACTGAAGCTTTCTTT. Amino acid sequence: CASSPGPGSTEAFF.

The rearrangement links TRBV19 to TRBJ1-3; D unresolved. The CDR3 covers 13 residues. Trimming pared 8 bases from V and 2 bases from J, leaving 10 bases between. Germline-derived CDR1 and CDR2 are LNHDA and SQIVND (reference sequence). CDR3 protein: CASAGRAGNTIYF. Written as DNA, the CDR3 is TGTGCCAGTGCGGGGAGGGCTGGAAACACCATATATTTT.

The rearrangement uses TRBV5-1 and TRBJ2-7, with D possibly matching TRBD1 (6 bases). The V end lost 4 bases, the J end lost 6 bases, and 20 bases lay between the germline ends. The germline V gene has CDR1 SGHRS and CDR2 YFSETQ. This CDR3 has 15 amino acids. In DNA form, the CDR3 reads TGCGCCAGCAGCAGCAGGGGTATCAGCCTCGCCGAGCAGTACTTC. Its translation: CASSSRGISLAEQYF.

This chain connects TRBV25-1 to TRBJ1-2, with 7 positions matching TRBD1. V shed 6 bases and J 7 bases; nucleotides not matched to a gene: 11. Germline CDR1 MGHDK, CDR2 SYGVNS. This CDR3 has 14 amino acids. The CDR3 reads CASSVGTALSGYTF. CDR3 bases: TGTGCCAGCAGCGTAGGGACAGCCTTAAGTGGCTACACCTTC.

This clone occurred a few times. The chain recombines TRBV27 with TRBJ2-2, with D uncertain. CDR3 length: 13 amino acids. Deletions cut 0 bases from V and 4 bases from J, with 3 bases between. The germline CDR1 and CDR2 sequences are MNHEY and SMNVEV (reference sequence). The CDR3 nucleotides are TGTGCCAGCAGTTTATCGGCCACCGGGGAGCTGTTTTTT. Translation: CASSLSATGELFF.

The rearrangement links TRBV9 to TRBJ2-5; D is unclear. CDR1 and CDR2 (germline): SGDLS, YYNGEE. The V end was cut by 0 bases, the J end by 4 bases, with 7 bases between. The CDR3 is made up of 13 amino acids. The CDR3 is CASSVGARETQYF. For the CDR3, the DNA is TGTGCCAGCAGCGTAGGCGCGCGAGAGACCCAGTACTTC.

The rearrangement joins TRBV5-1 to TRBJ2-5; D perhaps matches TRBD1 (6 bases). Trimming took 5 bases from V and 2 from J, leaving 19 bases between them. Germline CDR1 SGHRS, CDR2 YFSETQ. The CDR3 length is 16 residues. The CDR3 here is CASRLRGYGQQETQYF. The CDR3 DNA follows: TGCGCCAGCAGACTCAGGGGTTACGGTCAGCAAGAGACCCAGTACTTC.